This TCR beta chain was identified in a study of metastatic and nonmetastatic thyroid tumors. About the study: Comparative analysis of repertoires was undertaken across blood and tumor or nodule tissue obtained from malignant and benign thyroid patients.

This clone occurred many times. What it binds is unknown. All patients were untreated before thyroid surgery. How the authors handled the data: Clinicopathological groups of papillary thyroid cancer showed CDR3 differences that were used to build a distant-metastasis classifier. Via MiXCR, TCRdb re-called the PCR reads. V and J calls and clone size were set by TCRdb, not the authors. The sample lists about 25,000 clones; about 13% were seen once. Trimming pared 3 bases from V and 5 bases from J, leaving 7 bases between. From germline, CDR1 is LGHDT and CDR2 YNNKEL (reference sequence). CDR3 length equals 12 residues. General study findings and limits: Significantly higher TCR beta diversity was reportedly seen in malignant thyroid tumors than benign nodules, in blood and tumor.

The chain employs TRBV3-1 and TRBJ2-5; TRBD2 is a possible D gene (5 bases). Sample: blood. The sequence derives from a female donor with papillary thyroid cancer or a benign thyroid nodule (not recorded which). Some clones in this sample may be carry-over from other donors' samples. The CDR3, as DNA: TGTGCCAGCAGCCAGGAGCGGGAGACCCAGTACTTC. Its protein is CASSQERETQYF.